This T cell receptor beta chain originates from a study of patients and donors after allogeneic stem cell transplantation. The CDR3 is made up of 10 amino acids. Germline V lookup: CDR1 DFQATT, CDR2 SNEGSKA (reference sequence). With 4 bases clipped from V and 11 bases from J, the junction kept 3 bases outside the gene matches. In TCRdb, the RT-PCR reads were re-called with MiXCR into one record per CDR3 protein. The sample shows about a million distinct CDR3 sequences, approximately 18% of them seen only once. This sequence joins TRBV20-1 and TRBJ2-3, with 7 bases matching TRBD2. This clonotype was obtained from a human donor who was either an allogeneic HSCT recipient or a stem cell or donor lymphocyte infusion donor (not recorded which). It is not recorded whose cells these are; they may come from a transplant donor. Sequencing was performed on blood, either unsorted or a sorted T cell fraction (not recorded which). The CDR3 region is CSAMGGEQYF. In DNA form, the CDR3 reads TGCAGTGCTATGGGGGGGGAGCAGTATTTT.